These 10 T cell receptor beta chains were sequenced from one sample in a study of shared clonotypes between healthy human individuals. Method: immunoSEQ multiplex PCR; TCRdb's copy keeps in-frame clones and lacks some. The table includes a few million clones, 85% to 95% detected once. The sequenced sample consisted of naive CD4+ T cells from PBMCs. Subset: CD45RA+ positively selected. Receptors were obtained from a man aged 18 to 30 in good health. Some clones in this sample may be carry-over from other donors' samples.

This chain links TRBV2 with TRBJ2-5, with a tentative D call TRBD1 (7 bases). The ends were cut back, 8 bases at V and 3 bases at J, with 13 bases in the middle. CDR1 and CDR2 from the germline V gene are SNHLY and FYNNEI. The CDR3 runs to 13 residues. CDR3 DNA: TGTGCCAGCGCAGACAGGGAGGAAGAGACCCAGTACTTC. Its translation: CASADREEETQYF.

This clone was detected once. This sequence joins TRBV6-1 and TRBJ2-3; D could derive from TRBD1 or TRBD2 (5 bases each). Trimming pared 1 base from V and 10 bases from J, leaving 9 bases between. The CDR3 consists of 12 residues. Germline-derived CDR1 and CDR2 are MNHNS and SASEGT. The CDR3 DNA sequence: TGTGCCAGCAGTGAAGTCGGGACCCCGCAGTATTTT. Encoded protein: CASSEVGTPQYF.

CDR3 residues: CASSRQAGLAVGEQFF. In DNA, the CDR3 is TGTGCCAGCAGCAGACAGGCGGGACTAGCGGTTGGGGAGCAGTTCTTC. The chain joins TRBV7-8 to TRBJ2-1; TRBD2 aligns across 11 bases. V lost 5 bases and J lost 10; bases outside the gene matches: 13. CDR3 length: 16 amino acids. Germline V gives CDR1 SGHVS, CDR2 FQNEAQ.

The chain carries TRBV19 and TRBJ1-5, with D hard to call. CDR1 and CDR2 (germline): LNHDA, SQIVND (reference sequence). V was pared by 7 bases and J by 6 bases, with 13 bases between. The CDR3 sequence is 13 residues long. The CDR3 nucleotides read TGTGCCAGTAATTCATACACCACTCAGCCCCAGCATTTT. Protein product: CASNSYTTQPQHF.

This clone was observed once. This chain uses TRBV28 with TRBJ2-1; a weak D match, TRBD2 (7 bases). The CDR3 runs 13 residues. Germline V gene lookup returns CDR1 MDHEN and CDR2 SYDVKM. The V end lost 7 bases, the J end lost 9 bases, and 16 bases lay between the germline ends. CDR3 DNA sequence: TGTGCCAGCAACGACAGGACTAGGGCTGAGCAGTTCTTC. Translation gives CASNDRTRAEQFF.

This clone occurred a few times. The chain couples TRBV6-1 to TRBJ1-1; D unclear. The CDR3 sequence is 13 residues long. Germline CDR1 is MNHNS and CDR2 is SASEGT. With 6 bases removed from V and 0 bases from J, the gap between germline ends came to 8 bases. The DNA of the CDR3 is TGTGCCAGCAGATACGAGATGAACACTGAAGCTTTCTTT. It encodes CASRYEMNTEAFF.

This clone was detected only once. The chain has TRBV28 and TRBJ2-4, with D perhaps TRBD1 (6 bases). The CDR3 is 15 amino acids. CDR1 is MDHEN and CDR2 is SYDVKM in the germline V gene. Trimming stripped 5 bases from V and 0 bases from J, with 11 bases between. The CDR3 sequence is CASSGTQLAKNIQYF. The CDR3 DNA is TGTGCCAGCAGTGGGACACAGCTAGCCAAAAACATTCAGTACTTC.

This chain connects TRBV5-1 to TRBJ2-3; D may be TRBD1 or TRBD2 (5 bases each). With 0 bases removed from V and 1 base from J, the gap between germline ends came to 12 bases. The V gene's germline CDR1 is SGHRS and CDR2 YFSETQ. This CDR3 contains 16 residues. DNA of the CDR3: TGCGCCAGCAGCTTGGCCTATCAGGGAGGCACAGATACGCAGTATTTT. Translation: CASSLAYQGGTDTQYF.

The count of this clone is one. The CDR3 region is CASSLPWAGSETQYF. The CDR3 DNA reads as TGTGCCAGCAGCTTGCCTTGGGCGGGCAGCGAGACCCAGTACTTC. V usage is TRBV5-6 and J usage is TRBJ2-5; TRBD2 is a possible D gene (5 bases). V was cut by 1 base and J by 5 bases, with 15 bases left in between. Germline CDR1 is SGHDT and CDR2 is YYEEEE. The CDR3 is made up of 15 amino acids. Variable domain in full (rest from reference TRBV5-6 and TRBJ2-5): DAGVTQSPTHLIKTRGQQVTLRCSPKSGHDTVSWYQQALGQGPQFIFQYYEEEERQRGNFPDRFSGHQFPNYSSELNVNALLLGDSALYLCASSLPWAGSETQYFGPGTRLLVL.

In this sample, this clone turned up a few times. This sample includes further DNA sequences coding for the same CDR3. The genes are TRBV29-1 and TRBJ1-1; D possibly corresponds to TRBD1 (6 bases). V lost 6 bases and J lost 0, with 11 bases in between. Germline CDR1 reads SQVTM; CDR2 reads ANQGSEA. The CDR3 consists of 13 residues. The CDR3 DNA is TGCAGCGTCCGGGGGCGCCTGAACACTGAAGCTTTCTTT. Protein sequence: CSVRGRLNTEAFF.